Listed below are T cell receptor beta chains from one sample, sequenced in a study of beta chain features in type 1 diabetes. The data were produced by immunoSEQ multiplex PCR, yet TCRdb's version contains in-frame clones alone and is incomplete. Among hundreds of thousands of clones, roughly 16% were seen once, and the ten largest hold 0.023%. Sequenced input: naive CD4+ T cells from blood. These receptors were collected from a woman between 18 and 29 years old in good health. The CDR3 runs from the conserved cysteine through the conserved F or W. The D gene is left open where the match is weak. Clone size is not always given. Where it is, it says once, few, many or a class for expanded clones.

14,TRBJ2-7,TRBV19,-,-,CASSRYRASYEQYF,TGTGCCAGTAGTAGATACAGAGCCTCCTACGAGCAGTACTTC
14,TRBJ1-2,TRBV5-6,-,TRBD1,CASRTQGGDYGYTF,TGTGCCAGCAGAACACAGGGGGGCGACTATGGCTACACCTTC
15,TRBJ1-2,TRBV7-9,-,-,CASSPRLGARDGYTF,TGTGCCAGCAGCCCCCGGTTGGGGGCGCGGGATGGCTACACCTTC
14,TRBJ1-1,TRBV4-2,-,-,CASSQEQGNTEAFF,TGTGCCAGCAGCCAAGAACAGGGAAACACTGAAGCTTTCTTT
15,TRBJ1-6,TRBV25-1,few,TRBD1,CASKGSGTENSPLHF,TGTGCCAGCAAAGGCTCCGGGACAGAGAATTCACCCCTCCACTTT
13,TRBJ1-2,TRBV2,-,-,CASSEAGAGGYTF,TGTGCCAGCAGTGAAGCTGGGGCGGGAGGCTACACCTTC
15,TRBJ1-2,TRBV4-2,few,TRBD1,CASSPSRTGSGGYTF,TGTGCCAGCAGCCCGAGTCGGACAGGGTCAGGTGGCTACACCTTC
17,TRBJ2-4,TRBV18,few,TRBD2,CASSPQRVSSGRNLQYF,TGTGCCAGCTCACCACAGCGGGTTAGTAGCGGGAGAAACCTTCAGTACTTC
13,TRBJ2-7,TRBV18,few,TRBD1,CASSLTGAYEQYF,TGTGCCAGCTCACTGACAGGGGCCTACGAGCAGTACTTC
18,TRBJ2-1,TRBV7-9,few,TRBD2,CASSFGLAGGPFDNEQFF,TGTGCCAGCAGCTTTGGACTAGCGGGAGGGCCCTTCGACAATGAGCAGTTCTTC
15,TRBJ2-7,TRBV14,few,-,CASSQDDRYSYEQYF,TGTGCCAGCAGCCAAGATGACAGGTACTCCTACGAGCAGTACTTC
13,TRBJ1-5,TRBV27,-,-,CASSFMRGQPQHF,TGTGCCAGCAGTTTTATGAGGGGTCAGCCCCAGCATTTT
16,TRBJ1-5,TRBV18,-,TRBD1,CASSPHDRVSNQPQHF,TGTGCCAGCTCACCACACGACAGGGTTAGCAATCAGCCCCAGCATTTT
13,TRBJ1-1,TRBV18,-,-,CASSQSEDTEAFF,TGTGCCAGCTCACAGTCTGAAGACACTGAAGCTTTCTTT
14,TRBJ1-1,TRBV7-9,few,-,CASSLAYLRIEAFF,TGTGCCAGCAGCTTAGCGTATCTACGAATTGAAGCTTTCTTT
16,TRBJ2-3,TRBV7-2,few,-,CASSLGWGSVPDTQYF,TGTGCCAGCAGCTTAGGTTGGGGCTCAGTCCCAGATACGCAGTATTTT
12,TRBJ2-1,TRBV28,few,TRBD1,CATQGVYNEQFF,TGTGCCACACAGGGGGTTTACAATGAGCAGTTCTTC
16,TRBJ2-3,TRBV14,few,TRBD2,CASSHGLGMSTDTQYF,TGTGCCAGCAGCCACGGACTAGGAATGAGCACAGATACGCAGTATTTT
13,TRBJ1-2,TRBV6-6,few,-,CASSSGHNYGYTF,TGTGCCAGCAGTTCCGGACATAACTATGGCTACACCTTC
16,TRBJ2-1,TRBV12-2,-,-,CASRWKGLAGRNEQFF,TGTGCAAGTCGCTGGAAAGGGCTAGCGGGCCGCAATGAGCAGTTCTTC
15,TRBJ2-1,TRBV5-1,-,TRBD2,CASSLGGLAWHEQFF,TGCGCCAGCAGCTTAGGGGGACTAGCGTGGCATGAGCAGTTCTTC
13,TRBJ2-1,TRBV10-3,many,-,CAISVNSDNEQFF,TGTGCCATCAGTGTGAACAGCGACAATGAGCAGTTCTTC
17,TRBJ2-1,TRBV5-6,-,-,CASSTFRRQPPWAEQFF,TGTGCCAGCAGCACCTTCAGAAGACAACCGCCATGGGCAGAGCAGTTCTTC
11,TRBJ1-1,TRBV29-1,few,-,CSGRMNTEAFF,TGCAGCGGGAGAATGAACACTGAAGCTTTCTTT
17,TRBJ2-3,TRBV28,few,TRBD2,CASSLGTSGRLTDTQYF,TGTGCCAGCAGTCTGGGTACTAGCGGGAGGCTCACAGATACGCAGTATTTT
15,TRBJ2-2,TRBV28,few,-,CASSLNRQNTGELFF,TGTGCCAGCAGTTTAAACCGACAAAACACCGGGGAGCTGTTTTTT
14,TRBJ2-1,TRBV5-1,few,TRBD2,CASSQGLAGNEQFF,TGCGCCAGCAGCCAGGGACTAGCGGGAAATGAGCAGTTCTTC
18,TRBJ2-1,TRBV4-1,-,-,CASSPRIPGLTSYNEQFF,TGCGCCAGCAGCCCAAGGATCCCGGGACTCACCTCCTACAATGAGCAGTTCTTC
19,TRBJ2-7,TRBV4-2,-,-,CASSHHPSRGSTSSYEQYF,TGTGCCAGCAGCCACCACCCGTCCCGGGGCAGTACCTCTTCCTACGAGCAGTACTTC
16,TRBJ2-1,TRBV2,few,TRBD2,CASSRNPGLGGYEQFF,TGTGCCAGCAGTCGAAACCCGGGACTCGGGGGGTACGAGCAGTTCTTC
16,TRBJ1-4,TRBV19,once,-,CASNKRGAGANEKLFF,TGTGCCAGTAACAAGCGGGGGGCGGGAGCTAATGAAAAACTGTTTTTT